This T cell receptor (beta chain) was profiled in a study of blood T cell repertoires in COVID-19. Deletions cut 3 bases from V and 1 base from J, with 10 bases between. Germline V gene sequence: CDR1 MNHEY, CDR2 SMNVEV (reference sequence). The CDR3 loop spans 14 amino acids. In the original processing: Reference gene primer amplification gave estimated nucleated cell counts. Assay used: immunoSEQ multiplex PCR; TCRdb lists only in-frame clones, some missing. The V and J calls and clone size were taken over from that table, and D and trimming were inferred from the DNA. This sample carries roughly 30,000 clones, 85% to 95% of them seen once, and the ten largest clones take approximately 4.7%.

This receptor was identified in a human donor in a cohort sampled during active COVID-19. The J gene is TRBJ2-7, the V gene TRBV27; the D gene is possibly TRBD2 (5 bases). The sample was peripheral blood. CDR3 DNA sequence: TGTGCCAGCAGTTTTTCGGGGAGTTCCTACGAGCAGTACTTC. The encoded protein is CASSFSGSSYEQYF.